The 25 T cell receptor beta chains presented below share a single source sample, sequenced in a study of T cell repertoires in cytomegalovirus infection. One entry per CDR3 protein, called by TCRdb with MiXCR from the reads. Here the sample spans some 390,000 distinct CDR3 sequences, around 18% being singletons. Sequenced: PBMCs. These receptors were collected from a human donor in good health (CMV status not recorded). Some clones in this sample may be carry-over from other donors' samples.

This clonotype appeared many times. The chain has TRBV7-2 and TRBJ1-1, with D possibly TRBD1 on 5 matching bases. Trimming removed 6 bases at V and 7 bases at J, with 9 bases between. Germline CDR1 and CDR2: SGHTA and FQGNSA. CDR3 size: 11 residues. The CDR3 protein is CASSSTDEAFF. In DNA, the CDR3 is TGTGCCAGCAGTTCGACAGATGAAGCTTTCTTT. Together with reference TRBV7-2 and TRBJ1-1, the CDR3 gives the full variable domain: GAGVSQSPSNKVTEKGKDVELRCDPISGHTALYWYRQSLGQGLEFLIYFQGNSAPDKSGLPSDRFSAERTGGSVSTLTIQRTQQEDSAVYLCASSSTDEAFFGQGTRLTVV.

This chain uses TRBV12-3 or TRBV12-4 with TRBJ2-1; no reliable D call. CDR3 length: 12 residues. Trimming cost V 8 bases and J 5 bases, with 10 bases left between them. Here the CDR3 reads CASRVIHNEQFF. CDR3 coding DNA: TGTGCCAGCCGGGTTATCCACAATGAGCAGTTCTTC.

This clonotype was seen only a few times. This chain links TRBV5-5 with TRBJ1-3, with a weak D call TRBD1 (6 bases). The CDR3 loop spans 15 amino acids. Germline V gene lookup returns CDR1 SGHKS and CDR2 YYEKEE (reference sequence). V was cut by 3 bases and J by 2 bases, with 12 bases left in between. This chain's CDR3 is CASSWKGDAGNTIYF. The CDR3 coding sequence is TGTGCCAGCAGCTGGAAGGGGGATGCTGGAAACACCATATATTTT.

This clonotype has at least ten counts. The V gene is TRBV11-2, the J gene TRBJ2-7; TRBD2 might be the D (5 bases). The ends were cut back, 2 bases at V and 1 base at J, with 12 bases in the middle. This CDR3 is built from 15 residues. Germline CDR1 reads SGHAT; CDR2 reads FQNNGV. In DNA form, the CDR3 reads TGTGCCAGCAGCTTACTGACGGGGTTATCCTACGAGCAGTACTTC. It specifies CASSLLTGLSYEQYF.

In this sample, this clonotype turned up a few times. The chain is built from TRBV5-4 and TRBJ1-1; D uncertain. Germline V gives CDR1 SGHNT, CDR2 YYREEE (reference sequence). V shed 0 bases and J shed 1 base, with 7 bases lying between them. This CDR3 has 14 residues. CDR3 in amino acids: CASSLARGNTEAFF. For the CDR3, the DNA is TGTGCCAGCAGCTTGGCCCGGGGGAACACTGAAGCTTTCTTT.

This clonotype was detected a few times. This chain uses TRBV7-2 with TRBJ2-5, with D perhaps matching TRBD1 or TRBD2 (5 bases each). Deletions cut 6 bases from V and 4 bases from J, with 12 bases between. Germline CDR1 and CDR2: SGHTA and FQGNSA. The CDR3 length is 13 residues. The CDR3 loop reads CASSRDGGETQYF. CDR3 in DNA: TGTGCCAGCAGTAGGGATGGGGGAGAGACCCAGTACTTC.

This clonotype was recorded a few times. The chain employs TRBV12-3 or TRBV12-4 and TRBJ2-4; 10 positions agree with TRBD1. V was pared by 6 bases and J by 3 bases, with 20 bases of the junction left unmatched. The CDR3 runs 20 residues. This CDR3 is CASRQAGTGATLLGKNIQYF. The CDR3 coding sequence is TGTGCCAGCAGACAAGCCGGGACAGGGGCCACCCTCTTAGGCAAAAACATTCAGTACTTC.

This clonotype came up many times. This chain links TRBV5-1 with TRBJ2-7; TRBD1 agrees at 7 bases. Per germline, CDR1 SGHRS and CDR2 YFSETQ. The CDR3 is made up of 15 amino acids. The V segment lost 0 bases and the J segment 3 bases; nucleotides outside the gene matches: 6. The CDR3 DNA reads TGCGCCAGCAGCTTGGGGACAGGTCGTGTCTACGAGCAGTACTTC. It specifies CASSLGTGRVYEQYF.

This clonotype was detected only a few times. The V call is TRBV2, the J call TRBJ1-2; the D is unclear. The ends were cut back, 5 bases at V and 4 bases at J, with 17 bases in the middle. The CDR3 runs 15 residues. Germline values: CDR1 SNHLY, CDR2 FYNNEI. In DNA form, the CDR3 reads TGTGCCAGCAGTCCAAACTGGACTCCTTCCTATGGCTACACCTTC. As protein: CASSPNWTPSYGYTF.

This clonotype was seen many times. The chain carries TRBV7-2 and TRBJ2-5, with TRBD1 matching 7 bases. V trimming: 2 bases; J trimming: 5 bases; junction bases outside the gene matches: 2. Germline lookup yields CDR1 SGHTA and CDR2 FQGNSA. The CDR3 totals 13 residues. The CDR3 DNA sequence: TGTGCCAGCAGCTTAAGGGGGCTGGAGACCCAGTACTTC. It encodes CASSLRGLETQYF. Based on the CDR3 plus reference TRBV7-2 and TRBJ2-5, the full variable domain is GAGVSQSPSNKVTEKGKDVELRCDPISGHTALYWYRQSLGQGLEFLIYFQGNSAPDKSGLPSDRFSAERTGGSVSTLTIQRTQQEDSAVYLCASSLRGLETQYFGPGTRLLVL.

The V and J genes are TRBV7-9 and TRBJ2-2; D not resolved. Trimming shortened V by 1 base and J by 9 bases, and 3 bases separated the two germline ends. Germline CDR1 reads SEHNR; CDR2 reads FQNEAQ (reference sequence). This CDR3 is built from 11 residues. This CDR3 is CASSLGRELFF. The CDR3 region has the DNA TGTGCCAGCAGCTTAGGTCGGGAGCTGTTTTTT.

This clonotype was seen at least ten times. As DNA, the CDR3 is TGTGCCAGCAGCCGCGGACTAGCGGGACGATACGAGCAGTACTTC. Amino acids: CASSRGLAGRYEQYF. The V and J genes are TRBV7-2 and TRBJ2-7, with 12 bases identical to TRBD2. With 5 bases clipped from V and 4 bases from J, the junction kept 6 bases outside the gene matches. CDR3 length: 15 residues. Germline CDR1 SGHTA, CDR2 FQGNSA.

A word on this clonotype: A read error may explain this, as a much larger clone is one base away. The chain uses TRBV15 and TRBJ2-1; 8 positions match TRBD1. Looked up from germline, CDR1 is LNHNV and CDR2 is YYDKDF (reference sequence). Trimming took 8 bases from V and 6 from J; bases not matched to a gene: 15. The CDR3 is made up of 16 amino acids. In DNA, the CDR3 is TGTGCCACCGGACCGTATCCGGGACAGGTCCCCAATGAGCAGTTCTTC. Residues: CATGPYPGQVPNEQFF. The whole variable domain, filled in from reference TRBV15 and TRBJ2-1, reads DAMVIQNPRYQVTQFGKPVTLSCSQTLNHNVMYWYQQKSSQAPKLLFHYYDKDFNNEADTPDNFQSRRPNTSFCFLDIRSPGLGDTAMYLCATGPYPGQVPNEQFFGPGTRLTVL.

The V and J genes are TRBV7-8 and TRBJ2-7; the match to TRBD1 covers 7 bases. Germline CDR1 and CDR2: SGHVS and FQNEAQ. Trimming at V came to 5 bases and at J to 6 bases, leaving 10 bases not matched to a gene. This CDR3 comprises 14 residues. This CDR3 is CASSPHSTGFEQYF. As DNA, the CDR3 is TGTGCCAGCAGCCCTCACTCGACAGGGTTCGAGCAGTACTTC.

Only a few counts were recorded for this clonotype. The chain employs TRBV28 and TRBJ1-4, with D possibly TRBD1 on 5 matching bases. Trimming removed 5 bases at V and 0 bases at J, with 13 bases between. Germline-derived CDR1 and CDR2 are MDHEN and SYDVKM. The CDR3 loop spans 16 amino acids. Here the CDR3 DNA reads TGTGCCAGCAGTGGGGCATTGGGCGCAACTAATGAAAAACTGTTTTTT. Its protein is CASSGALGATNEKLFF. The full variable domain, its missing parts supplied by reference TRBV28 and TRBJ1-4, is DVKVTQSSRYLVKRTGEKVFLECVQDMDHENMFWYRQDPGLGLRLIYFSYDVKMKEKGDIPEGYSVSREKKERFSLILESASTNQTSMYLCASSGALGATNEKLFFGSGTQLSVL.

There are many counts of this clonotype. The chain links TRBV7-2 to TRBJ1-1, with no clear D. The germline gives CDR1 SGHTA, CDR2 FQGNSA. V gave up 5 bases and J gave up 4 bases, with 11 bases separating them. This CDR3 comprises 13 residues. The CDR3 is CASSPPAVTEAFF. The DNA of the CDR3 is TGTGCCAGCAGCCCACCGGCGGTCACTGAAGCTTTCTTT.

This clonotype was recorded at least ten times. V and J are TRBV5-5 and TRBJ1-2; 8 bases are shared with TRBD1. Germline-derived CDR1 and CDR2 are SGHKS and YYEKEE (reference sequence). The CDR3 totals 14 residues. The ends lost 2 bases at V and 7 bases at J; junction bases unmatched: 7. CDR3 residues: CASSFLDREGGYTF. CDR3 coding DNA: TGTGCCAGCAGCTTCTTGGACAGGGAAGGTGGCTACACCTTC.

The CDR3 bases are TGTGCCAGCGACTCTGGGGCCAACGTCCTGACTTTC. It encodes CASDSGANVLTF. The V call is TRBV2, the J call TRBJ2-6; D remains ambiguous. Trimming stripped 8 bases from V and 0 bases from J, with 2 bases between. CDR1 SNHLY and CDR2 FYNNEI come from the germline V gene. The CDR3 is made up of 12 amino acids.

In this sample, this clonotype turned up a few times. The V call is TRBV5-4, the J call TRBJ1-6; the D gene is possibly TRBD1 (5 bases). CDR1 and CDR2 from the germline V gene are SGHNT and YYREEE (reference sequence). This CDR3 spans 14 amino acids. Trimming took off 3 bases at V and 5 bases at J, with 9 bases between the two ends. The CDR3 region is CASSWTGDNSPLHF. CDR3 DNA: TGTGCCAGCAGCTGGACGGGGGATAATTCACCCCTCCACTTT.

In this sample, this clonotype turned up a few times. The chain combines TRBV4-1 with TRBJ1-4; D gene unclear. Germline V CDR1 and CDR2: MGHRA, YSYEKL. V lost 1 base and J lost 6, with 9 bases in between. The CDR3 consists of 14 residues. The DNA for the CDR3 is TGCGCCAGCAGCCAAGCTGGGAGGGATGAAAAACTGTTTTTT. Amino acid sequence: CASSQAGRDEKLFF.

This clonotype was counted only a few times. J is TRBJ1-1 and V is TRBV7-9; 11 positions agree with TRBD1. The CDR3 is 14 residues long. Germline-derived CDR1 and CDR2 are SEHNR and FQNEAQ (reference sequence). With 6 bases clipped from V and 5 bases from J, the junction kept 5 bases outside the gene matches. The CDR3 sequence is CASRKGQGETEAFF. The CDR3 nucleotides read TGTGCCAGCAGAAAGGGACAGGGGGAAACTGAAGCTTTCTTT.

This clonotype occurred a few times. Here the CDR3 DNA reads TGTGCCAGCAGCACCTTAGCGGGGGGGTCGGGGGAGACCCAGTACTTC. Translation gives CASSTLAGGSGETQYF. This sequence joins TRBV7-2 and TRBJ2-5; 11 bases line up with TRBD2. Germline V gene data show CDR1 as SGHTA and CDR2 as FQGNSA. The CDR3 covers 16 residues. The V gene end was trimmed by 5 bases and the J gene end by 5 bases; junction bases not matched to a gene: 10.

Comments on this clonotype: This may be a read error: a much more frequent sequence differs by one nucleotide. The J gene is TRBJ2-1, the V gene TRBV7-2; D ambiguous. This CDR3 region has 11 residues. CDR1 is SGHTA, CDR2 FQGNSA, per germline. Trimming pared 5 bases from V and 8 bases from J, leaving 7 bases between. DNA for the CDR3: TGTGCCAGCAGCCCAATGGATGAGCAGTTCTTC. Its protein product is CASSPMDEQFF.

In this sample, this clonotype turned up many times. This chain joins TRBV7-2 and TRBJ2-7; 8 nucleotides agree with TRBD2. The CDR3 loop spans 15 amino acids. The germline V gene has CDR1 SGHTA and CDR2 FQGNSA. V trimming: 1 base; J trimming: 4 bases; junction bases outside the gene matches: 6. In DNA, the CDR3 is TGTGCCAGCAGCTTAGTAAGCGGGAGAGGGTACGAGCAGTACTTC. Translating it yields CASSLVSGRGYEQYF.

The rearrangement links TRBV7-2 to TRBJ2-1; D is possibly TRBD2 (7 bases). Deletions cut 7 bases from V and 1 base from J, with 23 bases between. CDR3 length equals 18 residues. CDR1 is SGHTA, CDR2 FQGNSA, per germline. CDR3 DNA: TGTGCCAGCACCCTAGAGGGGGGGGGGCCGGGTTCCTACAATGAGCAGTTCTTC. It yields the protein CASTLEGGGPGSYNEQFF.